The clone carrying this TCR beta chain has more than one count but fewer than ten. Its target is not known. The CDR3 contains 18 residues. J lost 7 bases, V lost 3 bases, and 15 bases had no gene match. Germline V gene data show CDR1 as LNHNV and CDR2 as YYDKDF (reference sequence). These data come from a study of regulatory T cells in long-lasting Graves disease. To make TCR beta libraries, researchers used iRepertoire HTBI primers and Arm-PCR of CDR3 regions. From the multiplex PCR reads, TCRdb called clonotypes with MiXCR, one entry per CDR3 protein. The data hold 440,000 or so distinct CDR3 sequences, with 15% observed a single time. Described time point: newly diagnosed GD, antithyroid drugs for less than 3 months. PBMCs provided the RNA from which the TCR library was made. Study findings and constraints: It was in persistent disease that TRBV28, TRBJ1-2 and TRBJ2-5 were favored. Thyroid tissue went unstudied; only peripheral blood was examined.

The same specimen was also included in a second study, on T cells in Graves' hyperthyroidism and ophthalmopathy. That source adds: In blood, most of the thyroid clonotypes expanded above 0.001 were also present.

The source material was peripheral blood mononuclear cells (PBMCs), sampled at new diagnosis, from a patient treated with antithyroid drugs. The genes are TRBV15 and TRBJ2-1; 10 positions agree with TRBD2. This sequence originates from a woman aged 30 to 39 with Graves disease. The DNA for the CDR3 is TGTGCCACCAGCAGGGAAGGGATACTTAGCGGGAGGCGGAATGAGCAGTTCTTC. Its translation is CATSREGILSGRRNEQFF.